This T cell receptor beta chain was identified during a study of T cells in Graves' hyperthyroidism and ophthalmopathy. Amplified TCR beta CDR3 regions came from RNA transcripts. Primed by the HTBI set, a first-round RT-PCR was run on the TCR CDR3. TCRdb analysed the multiplex PCR reads with MiXCR anew, one entry per CDR3 protein. The table records about 300,000 distinct CDR3 sequences, around a fifth of them present only once. This clonotype was sampled from a man aged 50 to 59 with Graves' ophthalmopathy. The sample comprised blood.

The CDR3 nucleotides read TGTGCCAGCAGCGGCCCCGGGACAGGGGACTACAATGAGCAGTTCTTC. It is translated as CASSGPGTGDYNEQFF. The chain couples TRBV9 to TRBJ2-1, with 10 bases fitting TRBD1. J was trimmed by 3 bases and V by 3 bases; bases with no gene match: 6. Germline V gives CDR1 SGDLS, CDR2 YYNGEE. CDR3 length: 16 residues.